The subject of this entry is one T cell receptor (beta chain). Its target is not known. TCRdb fed the 5' RACE reads into MiXCR, producing one record per CDR3 protein. Among 300,000 to 400,000 distinct CDR3 sequences, around 11% were seen once, and the ten largest hold roughly 3%. This specimen belongs to a study of T cells after yellow fever vaccination. The ends lost 0 bases at V and 3 bases at J; junction bases unmatched: 8. The CDR3 is made up of 17 amino acids. Germline loops: CDR1 MRHNA, CDR2 SNTAGT. The study, taken as a whole, reports: Peak timing came faster in the weaker secondary response, day 5 versus 15.

This sequence joins TRBV6-4 and TRBJ2-7; TRBD1 matches at 10 bases. The clonotype was recovered from a man between 18 and 29 years old who received the YFV17D yellow fever vaccine. Material: CD4+ T cells sorted from PBMCs, obtained 45 days after the yellow fever booster vaccination. CDR3 protein: CASSDSPDRGQHYEQYF. CDR3 nucleotides: TGTGCCAGCAGTGACTCCCCCGACAGGGGGCAACACTACGAGCAGTACTTC.